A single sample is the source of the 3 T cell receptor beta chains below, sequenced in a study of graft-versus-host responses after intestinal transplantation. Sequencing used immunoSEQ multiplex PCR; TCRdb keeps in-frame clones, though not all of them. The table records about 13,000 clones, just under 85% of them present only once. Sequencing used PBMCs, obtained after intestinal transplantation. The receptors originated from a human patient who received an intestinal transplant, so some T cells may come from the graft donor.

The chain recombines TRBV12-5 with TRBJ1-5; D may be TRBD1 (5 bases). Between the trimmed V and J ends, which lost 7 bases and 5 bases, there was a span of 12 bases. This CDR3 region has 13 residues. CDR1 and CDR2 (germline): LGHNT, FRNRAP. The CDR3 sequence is CASAWDGDQPQHF. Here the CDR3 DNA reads TGTGCTAGTGCCTGGGACGGGGATCAGCCCCAGCATTTT.

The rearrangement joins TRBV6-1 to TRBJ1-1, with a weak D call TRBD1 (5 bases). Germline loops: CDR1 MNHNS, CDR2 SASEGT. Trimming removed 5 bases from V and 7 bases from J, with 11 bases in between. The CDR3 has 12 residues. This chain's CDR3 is CASSLAQVEAFF. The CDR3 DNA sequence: TGTGCCAGCAGTCTCGCACAGGTTGAAGCTTTCTTT.

CDR3 loop: CASSVMGDHEQYF. The CDR3 region has the DNA TGTGCCAGCAGCGTAATGGGGGACCACGAGCAGTACTTC. This sequence joins TRBV9 and TRBJ2-7; D assignment may be TRBD1 or TRBD2 (5 bases each). From germline, CDR1 is SGDLS and CDR2 YYNGEE. The CDR3 covers 13 residues. V dropped 1 base and J dropped 5 bases, with 10 bases sitting between them.